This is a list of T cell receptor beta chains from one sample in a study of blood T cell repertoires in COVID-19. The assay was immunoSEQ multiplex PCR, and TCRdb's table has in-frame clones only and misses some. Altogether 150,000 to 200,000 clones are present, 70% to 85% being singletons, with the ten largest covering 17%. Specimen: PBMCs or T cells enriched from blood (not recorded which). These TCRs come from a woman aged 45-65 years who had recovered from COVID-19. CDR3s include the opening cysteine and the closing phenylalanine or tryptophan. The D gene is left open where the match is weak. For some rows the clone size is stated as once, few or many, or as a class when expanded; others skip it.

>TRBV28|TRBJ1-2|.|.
TGTGCCAGCAGTCCGGGGATTAACTATGGCTACACCTTC
CASSPGINYGYTF
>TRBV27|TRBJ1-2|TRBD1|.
TGTGCCAGCAGCCTCAGGGGGCACCAGGAGGGCTACACCTTC
CASSLRGHQEGYTF
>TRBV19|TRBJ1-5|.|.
TGTGCCAGTAGTATTAGGAGGGGTGAGGGGTATCAGCCCCAGCATTTT
CASSIRRGEGYQPQHF
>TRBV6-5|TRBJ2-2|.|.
TGTGCCAGCACCCCCGGGGTCGCTTCCCCCGGGGAGCTGTTTTTT
CASTPGVASPGELFF
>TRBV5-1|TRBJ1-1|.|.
TGCGCCAGCAGCTGGAGAGGGGGGAACACTGAAGCTTTCTTT
CASSWRGGNTEAFF
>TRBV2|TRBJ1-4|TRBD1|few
TGTGCCAGCAGTCGACAGGGGGCTCGGGAAAAACTGTTTTTT
CASSRQGAREKLFF
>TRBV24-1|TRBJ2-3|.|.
TGTGCCACCAGTTTTTATGGGGCAGGCTCAGATACGCAGTATTTT
CATSFYGAGSDTQYF
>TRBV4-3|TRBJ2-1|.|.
TGCGCCAGCAGCCAAGACAGGCCGAATGAGCAGTTCTTC
CASSQDRPNEQFF
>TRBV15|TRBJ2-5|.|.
TGTGCCACCAGCCTAGGTCAAGAGACCCAGTACTTC
CATSLGQETQYF
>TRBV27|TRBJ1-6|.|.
TGTGCCAGCAGCCAGGGGTACTCACCCCTCCACTTT
CASSQGYSPLHF
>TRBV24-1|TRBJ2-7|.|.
TGTGCCACCAAGACAGGAAACGGCGACGAGCAGTACTTC
CATKTGNGDEQYF
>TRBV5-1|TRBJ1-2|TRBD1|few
TGCGCCAGCAGCTTGGATTGGGGCGGCAGGACAGGGAATGGCTACACCTTC
CASSLDWGGRTGNGYTF
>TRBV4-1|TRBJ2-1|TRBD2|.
TGCGCCAGCAGCCAAGAATTGGCTAGCGGGACTCGAGGCTCCTACAATGAGCAGTTCTTC
CASSQELASGTRGSYNEQFF
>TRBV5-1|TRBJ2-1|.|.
TGCGCCAGCAGCTTGCGGTCCTACTCCTACAATGAGCAGTTCTTC
CASSLRSYSYNEQFF
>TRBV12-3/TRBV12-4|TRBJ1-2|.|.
TGTGCCAGCAGTTTGGGGGCCAGCTATGGCTACACCTTC
CASSLGASYGYTF
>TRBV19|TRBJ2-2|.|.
TGTGCCACCAAGTCCCAGACCGGGGAGCTGTTTTTT
CATKSQTGELFF
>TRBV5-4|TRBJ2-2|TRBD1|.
TGTGCCAGCAGCTTGGAGGGCGGCAGGGGGCGCGTCACCGGGGAGCTGTTTTTT
CASSLEGGRGRVTGELFF
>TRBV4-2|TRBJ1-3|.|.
TGTGCCAGCAGCCAAGAAGTGGGACACCCCTCTGGAAACACCATATATTTT
CASSQEVGHPSGNTIYF
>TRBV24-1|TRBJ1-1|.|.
TGTGCCACCAGTGACACCCGGGGGGGGAACACTGAAGCTTTCTTT
CATSDTRGGNTEAFF
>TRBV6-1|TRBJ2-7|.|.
TGTGCCAGCAGTGAACCAGGGGGCGCGAGGCGGGAGCCCTACGAGCAGTACTTC
CASSEPGGARREPYEQYF
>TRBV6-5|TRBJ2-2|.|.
TGTGCCAGCAGTCGTAACCCAGGGAACACCGGGGAGCTGTTTTTT
CASSRNPGNTGELFF
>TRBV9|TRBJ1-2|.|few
TGTGCCAGCAGCGTAGCGGCGGGCTCCAGCTATGGCTACACCTTC
CASSVAAGSSYGYTF
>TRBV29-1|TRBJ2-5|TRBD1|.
TGCAGCGGCGAGAGGGGGCTGGAGACCCAGTACTTC
CSGERGLETQYF
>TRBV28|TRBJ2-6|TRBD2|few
TGTGCCAGCAGACGGGGGAGGGTGTCTGGGGCCAACGTCCTGACTTTC
CASRRGRVSGANVLTF
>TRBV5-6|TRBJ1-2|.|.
TGTGCCAGCAGCCTCCCCGGCAGGGCCTATGGCTACACCTTC
CASSLPGRAYGYTF
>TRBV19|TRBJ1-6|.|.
TGTGCCAGTAGTAGCGATATTGGTTCACCCCTCCACTTT
CASSSDIGSPLHF
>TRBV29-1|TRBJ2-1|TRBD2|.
TGCAGCGTTGTTCCGGGACTAGCTTCTAATGAGCAGTTCTTC
CSVVPGLASNEQFF
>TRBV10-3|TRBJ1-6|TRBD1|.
TGTGCCCTTTCGTCGGACAGGAGGTCGCCCCTCCACTTT
CALSSDRRSPLHF
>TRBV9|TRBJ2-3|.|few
TGTGCCAGCAGCGTAGGGGAGGTCAGCACAGATACGCAGTATTTT
CASSVGEVSTDTQYF
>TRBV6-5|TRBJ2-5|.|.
TGTGCCAGCAGTTCCCGGCGGGAGACCCAGTACTTC
CASSSRRETQYF
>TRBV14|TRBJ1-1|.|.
TGTGCCAGCAGAAGGGGGTTTGGGAACACTGAAGCTTTCTTT
CASRRGFGNTEAFF
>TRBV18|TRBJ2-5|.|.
TGTGCCAGCTCCCGGGGAATCCAAGAGACCCAGTACTTC
CASSRGIQETQYF
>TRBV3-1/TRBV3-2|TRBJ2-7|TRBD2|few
TGTGCCAGCAGACGGACTAGCGGGAGGATGGGGGGCGAGCAGTACTTC
CASRRTSGRMGGEQYF
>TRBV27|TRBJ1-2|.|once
TGTGCCAGCAGTTTGGGAGGAACAGGCTACACCTTC
CASSLGGTGYTF
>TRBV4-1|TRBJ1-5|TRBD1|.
TGCGCCAGCAGCCAGGACAGGGGGACGGGGCCCCAGCATTTT
CASSQDRGTGPQHF
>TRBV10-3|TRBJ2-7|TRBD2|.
TGTGCCATCAGTGCAGGTCCGACTAGCGGGTCCTACGAGCAGTACTTC
CAISAGPTSGSYEQYF
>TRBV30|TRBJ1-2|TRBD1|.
TGTGCCTGGAGGGAAACTTCAGGGGGCGGGGGCTACTTC
CAWRETSGGGGYF
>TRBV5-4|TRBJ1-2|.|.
TGTGCCAGCAGCTTGGCTCGAGGCGCCGATGGGTATGGCTACACCTTC
CASSLARGADGYGYTF
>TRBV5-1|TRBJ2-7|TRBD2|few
TGCGCCAGCAGGGCCCGGGACTACTCCTACGAGCAGTACTTC
CASRARDYSYEQYF